The clone carrying this T cell receptor (beta chain) is labeled as medium-sized (0.01 to 0.1%). Its matching antigen is unknown. This entry comes from a study of T cell responses to AZD1222 COVID-19 vaccine. Generated by immunoSEQ multiplex PCR, the TCRdb table keeps only in-frame clones and is missing some. The sample has about 140,000 clones, 90% seen once. Germline V lookup: CDR1 SEHNR, CDR2 FQNEAQ (reference sequence). The trim removed 5 bases at V and 8 bases at J, leaving 17 bases unmatched. The CDR3 runs to 16 residues. Whole-study findings and limits: Reportedly, close to half of spike-specific TCRs are directed against unmutated variant regions. At study baseline, merely a handful of AZD1222 recipients were seropositive. Donors were mostly white British, more females; clonal diversity possibly underestimated.

The sequence came from an adult who received the AZD1222 COVID-19 vaccine. This sample comprised peripheral blood, obtained 28 days after the second AZD1222 dose. The chain couples TRBV7-9 to TRBJ1-2, with 7 positions matching TRBD1. CDR3 nucleotides: TGTGCCAGCAGCCTATTTTTACCGACAGGGTCTGCGGGCTACACCTTC. Encoded protein: CASSLFLPTGSAGYTF.